This TCR beta chain was found in a study of T-cell reconstitution after alpha-beta-depleted transplantation in children. Preparation of the TCRbeta library was carried out with unique molecular identifiers. MiXCR was run by TCRdb on the PCR reads, yielding one entry per CDR3 protein. The data hold 250,000 to 300,000 distinct CDR3 sequences, with 9.9% observed a single time. Trimming removed 5 bases at V and 5 bases at J, with 19 bases between. Germline CDR1 and CDR2: KGHSH and LQKENI. The CDR3 runs 16 residues. V usage is TRBV18 and J usage is TRBJ2-1; D is unclear. This receptor was taken from a human donor who donated a stem cell graft to a child with SCID. This specimen was PBMCs from the stem cell graft donor, taken from the stem cell graft. Here the CDR3 DNA reads TGTGCCAGCTCATCCTGGACGCCCGGTTCCAACAATGAGCAGTTCTTC. As protein: CASSSWTPGSNNEQFF.